This T cell receptor beta chain was captured by sequencing in a study of cytomegalovirus exposure and HLA in healthy donors. The V and J ends lost 6 bases and 3 bases, in that order; junction bases with no gene match: 2. CDR3 length equals 13 residues. In germline, CDR1 is MNHNS, CDR2 SASEGT. A few counts support this clone. The PCR employed 60 Vbeta primers together with 13 Jbeta primers. Authors' processing steps: There were around 80 million unique TCR beta chains by a later count, and about 12 million of them were shared. Some clones are missing from TCRdb's copy, which holds only in-frame ones; the method was immunoSEQ multiplex PCR. V, J and clone size are taken as reported in that table, and D and trimming were inferred from the DNA itself. Of 120,000 or so clones in the sample, more than 65% were seen once.

The receptor comes from a man aged 25 to 40 in good health and CMV-seropositive. Material for sequencing was PBMCs. The V call is TRBV6-1, the J call TRBJ1-2; 9 positions match TRBD1. The chain's CDR3 is CASRGQGDYGYTF. The CDR3, as DNA: TGTGCCAGCAGGGGACAGGGAGACTATGGCTACACCTTC.